This TCR beta chain was documented in a study of T cell responses to AZD1222 COVID-19 vaccine. CDR1 and CDR2 (germline): ENHRY, SYGVKD. With V trimmed by 6 bases and J by 3 bases, 6 bases remained unmatched. This CDR3 spans 14 amino acids. Regarding this clone: Antigen unknown.

Study-wide points: CD4 TCRs linked to vaccination spanned spike, dominating at 160-218 and 743-854. In the spike-specific TCR repertoire, nearly half reportedly target unmutated variant regions. There were mostly white British donors and more females than males, and clonal diversity was possibly underestimated.

Assay: immunoSEQ multiplex PCR; the TCRdb copy retains only in-frame clones and omits some. The sample lists fewer than 85,000 clones; 87% were seen once. The chain combines TRBV10-3 with TRBJ1-2; 8 nucleotides line up with TRBD1. The TCR originated in an adult who received the AZD1222 COVID-19 vaccine. The material sequenced was peripheral blood, taken 28 days after the second AZD1222 dose. The CDR3 nucleotides are TGTGCCATCAGCCTCGGACAGGGAGACTATGGCTACACCTTC. Amino acids: CAISLGQGDYGYTF.